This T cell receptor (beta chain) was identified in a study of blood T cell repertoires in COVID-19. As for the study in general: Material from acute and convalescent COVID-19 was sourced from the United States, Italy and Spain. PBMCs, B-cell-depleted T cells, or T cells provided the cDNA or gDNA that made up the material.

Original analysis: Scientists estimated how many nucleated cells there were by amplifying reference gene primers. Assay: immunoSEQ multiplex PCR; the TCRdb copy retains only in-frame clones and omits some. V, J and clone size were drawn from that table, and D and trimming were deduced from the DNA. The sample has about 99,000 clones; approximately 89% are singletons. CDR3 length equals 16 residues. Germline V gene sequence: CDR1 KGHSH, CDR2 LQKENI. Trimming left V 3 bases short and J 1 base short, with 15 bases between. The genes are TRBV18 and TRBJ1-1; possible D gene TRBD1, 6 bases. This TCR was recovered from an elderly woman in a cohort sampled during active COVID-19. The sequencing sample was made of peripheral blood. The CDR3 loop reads CASSPRGGPQNTEAFF. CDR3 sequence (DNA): TGTGCCAGCTCACCCCGGGGGGGGCCACAGAACACTGAAGCTTTCTTT.